This T cell receptor beta chain was recorded in a study of technical replicates of blood from a few donors. Germline lookup yields CDR1 MDHEN and CDR2 SYDVKM. This CDR3 comprises 15 residues. Trimming shortened V by 1 base and J by 3 bases, and 13 bases separated the two germline ends. Method: immunoSEQ multiplex PCR; TCRdb's copy keeps in-frame clones and lacks some. The sample lists tens of thousands of clones; roughly 94% were seen once. The receptor comes from a human donor in good health. The V and J genes are TRBV28 and TRBJ2-7; TRBD2 might be the D (5 bases). Sequencing was carried out using T cells isolated from PBMCs. CDR3: CASSLFVNRDYEQYF. CDR3 in DNA: TGTGCCAGCAGTTTATTCGTAAACCGGGACTACGAGCAGTACTTC.